A single T cell receptor (beta chain) is shown here with its context. CDR3 length: 16 residues. CDR1 PRHDT and CDR2 FYEKMQ come from the germline V gene (reference sequence). V dropped 5 bases and J dropped 3 bases, with 17 bases sitting between them. These data belong to a study of cytomegalovirus exposure and HLA in healthy donors. Generated by immunoSEQ multiplex PCR, the TCRdb table keeps only in-frame clones and is missing some. The sample lists about 130,000 clones, just under 95% occurring once. Sequencing input: PBMCs. The J gene is TRBJ1-5, the V gene TRBV13, with D perhaps matching TRBD1 (5 bases). The TCR comes from a woman younger than 30 in good health and CMV-seronegative. The CDR3 loop reads CASSPSRVSNNQPQHF. The CDR3 DNA follows: TGTGCCAGCAGCCCAAGCAGGGTTAGTAACAATCAGCCCCAGCATTTT.